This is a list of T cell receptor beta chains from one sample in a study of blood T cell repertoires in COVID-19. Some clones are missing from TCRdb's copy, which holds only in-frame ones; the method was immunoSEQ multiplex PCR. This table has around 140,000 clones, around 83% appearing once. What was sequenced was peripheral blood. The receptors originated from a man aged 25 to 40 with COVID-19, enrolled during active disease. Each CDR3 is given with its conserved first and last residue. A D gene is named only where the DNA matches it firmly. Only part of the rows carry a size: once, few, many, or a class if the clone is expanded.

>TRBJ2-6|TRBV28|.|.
TGTGCCACGGGGGCTGGGGCCAACGTCCTGACTTTC
CATGAGANVLTF
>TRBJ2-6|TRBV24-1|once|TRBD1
TGTGCCACCGGGGGCAGGACAGGACCCTCCTCTGGGGCCAACGTCCTGACTTTC
CATGGRTGPSSGANVLTF
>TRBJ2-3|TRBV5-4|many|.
TGTGCCAGCAGCACCTCGGGCGGGACCAGCACAGATACGCAGTATTTT
CASSTSGGTSTDTQYF
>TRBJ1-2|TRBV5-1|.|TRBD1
TGCGCCAGCAGCATCCGGACAGGGGCCAGGAATGGCTACACCTTC
CASSIRTGARNGYTF
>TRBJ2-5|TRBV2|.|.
TGTGCCAAGGAGGACGGGTCCGAGACCCAGTACTTC
CAKEDGSETQYF
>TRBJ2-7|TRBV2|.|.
TGTGCCAGCAGTCGGGACGGGAGCTCCTACGAGCAGTACTTC
CASSRDGSSYEQYF
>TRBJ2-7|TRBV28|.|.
TGTGCCAGCAGTTTCTGGGGGCAAACCTACGAGCAGTACTTC
CASSFWGQTYEQYF
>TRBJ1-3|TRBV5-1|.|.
TGCGCCAGCAGCTTGGAGCCTACCTCTGGAAACACCATATATTTT
CASSLEPTSGNTIYF
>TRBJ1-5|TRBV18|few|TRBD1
TGTGCCAGCTCACGGACAGGGGCGAGCAATCAGCCCCAGCATTTT
CASSRTGASNQPQHF
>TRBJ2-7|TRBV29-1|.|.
TGCAGCGTTCGTCCCAGCCAGGGCTACGAGCAGTACTTC
CSVRPSQGYEQYF
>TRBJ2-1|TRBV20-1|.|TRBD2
TGCAGTGCTAGTGGGGACTATTACAATGAGCAGTTCTTC
CSASGDYYNEQFF
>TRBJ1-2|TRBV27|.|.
TGTGCCAGCGGTCCGATGGGGGCGCGGGACTATGGCTACACCTTC
CASGPMGARDYGYTF
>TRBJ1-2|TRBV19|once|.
TGTGCCAGTACCGCAAAGACAAGTGGCTACACCTTC
CASTAKTSGYTF
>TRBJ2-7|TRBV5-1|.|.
TGCGCCAGCAGCGCGACATTGGGTCCCTACGAGCAGTACTTC
CASSATLGPYEQYF
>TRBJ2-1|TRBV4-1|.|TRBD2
TGCGCCAGCAGCCAAGCGATGGCACTAGCGGCAAATGAGCAGTTCTTC
CASSQAMALAANEQFF
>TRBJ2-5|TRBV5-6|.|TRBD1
TGTGCCAGCAGCCGCCCGGGACAGCAAGAGACCCAGTACTTC
CASSRPGQQETQYF
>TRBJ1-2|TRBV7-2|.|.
TGTGCCAGCAGCTTAGACTTGGGCTACACCTTC
CASSLDLGYTF
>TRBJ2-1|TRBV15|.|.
TGTGCCACCAGCAGGCACAAAAATGAGCAGTTCTTC
CATSRHKNEQFF
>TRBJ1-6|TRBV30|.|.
TGTGCCTACCGACCCGGGGGACGGTTTAATTCACCCCTCCACTTT
CAYRPGGRFNSPLHF
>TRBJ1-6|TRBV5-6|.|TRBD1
TGTGCCAGCAGCAGGGGACAGGCGCTTAATTCACCCCTCCACTTT
CASSRGQALNSPLHF
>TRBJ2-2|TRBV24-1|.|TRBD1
TGTGCCACCAGTGATCTGCGGACAGGGGAGGCCGGGGAGCTGTTTTTT
CATSDLRTGEAGELFF
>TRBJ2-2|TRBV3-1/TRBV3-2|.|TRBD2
TGTGCCAGCAGGAGCAGCGGGAGGGGTTCCGGGGAGCTGTTTTTT
CASRSSGRGSGELFF
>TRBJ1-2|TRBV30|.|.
TGTGCCTGGAGTGTAGGGGACTCCTCTTGGGGTGGCTACACCTTC
CAWSVGDSSWGGYTF
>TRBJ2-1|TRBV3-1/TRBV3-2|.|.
TGTGCCAGCAGCCAAAGGGCGGGGCGCAATGAGCAGTTCTTC
CASSQRAGRNEQFF
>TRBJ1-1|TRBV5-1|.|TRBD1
TGCGCCAGCAGCGTTGAGGGGGCGGGAACTGAAGCTTTCTTT
CASSVEGAGTEAFF
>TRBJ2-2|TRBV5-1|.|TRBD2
TGCGCCAGCAGCTCAACCGGGACTAGCGACACCGGGGAGCTGTTTTTT
CASSSTGTSDTGELFF
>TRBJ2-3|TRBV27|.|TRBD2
TGTGCCAACACAAGACTAGCGGGACCCTCTAGCACAGATACGCAGTATTTT
CANTRLAGPSSTDTQYF
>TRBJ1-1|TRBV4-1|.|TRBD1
TGCGCCAGCAGCCCCAACAGGGGTGAAGCTTTCTTT
CASSPNRGEAFF
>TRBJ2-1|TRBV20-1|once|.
TGCAGTGCTAGTCCCGGGAACGTATACAATGAGCAGTTCTTC
CSASPGNVYNEQFF
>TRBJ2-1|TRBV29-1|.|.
TGCAGCGTAGACAGTAGCTCCTACAATGAGCAGTTCTTC
CSVDSSSYNEQFF
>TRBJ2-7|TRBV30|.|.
TGTGCCTGGAGTCGTAGCGAGCTCTACGAGCAGTACTTC
CAWSRSELYEQYF
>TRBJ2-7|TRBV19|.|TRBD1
TGTGCCAGTAGAAAGGGACAGGGAGACTCCTACGAGCAGTACTTC
CASRKGQGDSYEQYF
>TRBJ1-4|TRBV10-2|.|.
TGCGCCAGCAGTCGAGGGGAAAAACTGTTTTTT
CASSRGEKLFF
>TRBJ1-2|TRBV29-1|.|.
TGCAGCGTTGAAAGGGGGATCAGTGGCTACACCTTC
CSVERGISGYTF
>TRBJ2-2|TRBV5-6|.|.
TGTGCCAGCAGCTTGGAGTCGGGCACCGGGGAGCTGTTTTTT
CASSLESGTGELFF
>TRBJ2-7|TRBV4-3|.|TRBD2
TGCGCCAGCAGCCAAGGGCTTAGCGGGACCGGGGTCGAGCAGTACTTC
CASSQGLSGTGVEQYF
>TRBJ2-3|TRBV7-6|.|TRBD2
TGTGCCAGCAGCTTACTAGCGGGAGTAACAGATACGCAGTATTTT
CASSLLAGVTDTQYF
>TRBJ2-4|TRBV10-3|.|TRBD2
TGTGCCATCAGTCAGCGGGAGGGGGGATCCGTAGCCAAAAACATTCAGTACTTC
CAISQREGGSVAKNIQYF
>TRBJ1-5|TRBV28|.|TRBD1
TGTGCCAGCAGAACGTATCAGACAGGGGGAAAGGCCCAGCATTTT
CASRTYQTGGKAQHF
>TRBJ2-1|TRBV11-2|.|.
TGTGCCAGCAGCTTAGCGGGCTACAATGAGCAGTTCTTC
CASSLAGYNEQFF
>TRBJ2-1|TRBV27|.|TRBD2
TGTGCCAGCAGTTTGAGTACGGGAGGTGAGCAGTTCTTC
CASSLSTGGEQFF
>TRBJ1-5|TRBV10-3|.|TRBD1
TGTGCCATCAGTGAGCCGGGACAGGGGGCCGGTCAGCCCCAGCATTTT
CAISEPGQGAGQPQHF
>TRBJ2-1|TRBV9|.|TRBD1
TGTGCCAGCAGCCCTCAGACAGGGCCTTTGGAGCAGTTCTTC
CASSPQTGPLEQFF
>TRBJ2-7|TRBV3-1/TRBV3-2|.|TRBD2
TGTGCCAGCAGCCGAACTAGCGGGAGTGGTTACGAGCAGTACTTC
CASSRTSGSGYEQYF
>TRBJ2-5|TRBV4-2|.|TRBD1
TGTGCCAGCAGCCAAAAACCGGGACAGGGGGCGGAGACCCAGTACTTC
CASSQKPGQGAETQYF
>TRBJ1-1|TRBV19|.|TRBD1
TGTGCCAGTAGTTCGGACAGGTGGAGGGGTGAAGCTTTCTTT
CASSSDRWRGEAFF
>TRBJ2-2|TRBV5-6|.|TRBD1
TGTGCCAGCAGGGGCAGGGGGCACACCGGGGAGCTGTTTTTT
CASRGRGHTGELFF
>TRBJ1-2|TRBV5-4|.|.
TGTGCCAGCACCCTGCGGGGGGAAGGCTACACCTTC
CASTLRGEGYTF
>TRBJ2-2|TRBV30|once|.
TGTGCCTGGAGTGTAAATATTGCCGGGGAGCTGTTTTTT
CAWSVNIAGELFF